This T cell receptor beta chain was captured in a study of cytotoxic CD8 clonotypes in ibrutinib-treated CLL. Whole-study context: For this cohort, patients were ten to eleven relapsed/refractory and some 15 treatment-naive, while 17 were IGHV unmutated. General study points: Progressing and sustained-remission patients had different sampling times. Clonality increased at ibrutinib response and stayed stable in sustained remission. At progression, however, it fell back toward baseline.

V lost 2 bases to trimming and J lost 6 bases, with 7 bases between them. Germline CDR1 is MNHEY and CDR2 is SMNVEV (reference sequence). This CDR3 comprises 13 residues. Deep sequencing aimed at 1 in 200,000 to 1 in 1 million T cells' resolution. Data came from immunoSEQ multiplex PCR; TCRdb stores just in-frame clones and leaves some out. The table records around 250,000 clones, roughly 74% of them present only once. About this clone: Its cognate antigen is unknown.

The sequencing used PBMCs, collected after 24 months of ibrutinib treatment. J is TRBJ2-2 and V is TRBV27; D not resolved. The clonotype comes from a human donor with chronic lymphocytic leukemia. CDR3 residues: CASSLPGAGELFF. The DNA for the CDR3 is TGTGCCAGCAGTTTACCTGGGGCCGGGGAGCTGTTTTTT.